These 22 T cell receptor beta chains were all obtained from the same sample, sequenced in a study of blood T cells in healthy people across ages. The use of a sample-barcoded 5' primer and a J-beta primer mix characterized a second PCR of roughly 7 to 11 cycles. TCRdb redid the calling of the 5' RACE reads with MiXCR, one entry per CDR3 protein. In the table there are some 850,000 distinct CDR3 sequences, 25% to 30% of which are singletons. A further study also used this sample, focusing on T cells of mothers and their children.

The specimen was blood. The receptors derive from a boy aged 10-17 years in good health.

V and J are TRBV20-1 and TRBJ2-1; 8 positions match TRBD2. J gave up 5 bases and V 3 bases, and 3 bases lay outside the gene matches. Germline V gene lookup returns CDR1 DFQATT and CDR2 SNEGSKA (reference sequence). This CDR3 contains 13 residues. The CDR3 DNA reads as TGCAGTGCTAGCGGGAGGGCCAACAATGAGCAGTTCTTC. The encoded protein is CSASGRANNEQFF.

The rearrangement joins TRBV5-1 to TRBJ2-7, with 10 bases fitting TRBD1. This CDR3 is 15 amino acids long. The V gene's germline CDR1 is SGHRS and CDR2 YFSETQ. Trimming at V came to 3 bases and at J to 5 bases, leaving 8 bases not matched to a gene. In DNA, the CDR3 is TGCGCCAGCAGCTCAACGGGACAGGGGTTCAACGAGCAGTACTTC. Protein product: CASSSTGQGFNEQYF.

This clonotype turned up a few times. This rearrangement joins TRBV27 to TRBJ2-7; weak D call: TRBD2 (6 bases). Germline lookup yields CDR1 MNHEY and CDR2 SMNVEV (reference sequence). Trimming pared 1 base from V and 1 base from J, leaving 11 bases between. This CDR3 is 15 amino acids long. CDR3 sequence (DNA): TGTGCCAGCAGTTTATTTGAGGGGAGGTCCTACGAGCAGTACTTC. Translating it yields CASSLFEGRSYEQYF.

The rearrangement uses TRBV12-3 or TRBV12-4 and TRBJ1-2; D gene uncertain. This CDR3 region has 15 residues. V lost 1 base and J 0 bases, leaving 9 bases between the germline ends. DNA for the CDR3: TGTGCCAGCAGTTTAGAAACTTGGACTAACTATGGCTACACCTTC. This translates into CASSLETWTNYGYTF.

The rearrangement uses TRBV20-1 and TRBJ2-5, with 7 bases matching TRBD2. Gene TRBJ2-7 matches the end of the DNA better, so the J call may be wrong. The length of the CDR3 is 16 residues. Germline lookup yields CDR1 DFQATT and CDR2 SNEGSKA (reference sequence). CDR3: CSARGPRGVTSYEQYF. CDR3 DNA sequence: TGCAGTGCTAGAGGGCCCCGGGGGGTGACATCCTACGAGCAGTACTTC.

This rearrangement joins TRBV11-2 to TRBJ2-7; D possibly corresponds to TRBD1 (5 bases). The germline CDR1 and CDR2 sequences are SGHAT and FQNNGV. The ends were cut back, 1 base at V and 1 base at J, with 11 bases in the middle. CDR3 length equals 15 residues. CDR3 sequence (DNA): TGTGCCAGCAGCTTAGCAGCAGGGCTATCCTACGAGCAGTACTTC. This gives the protein CASSLAAGLSYEQYF.

The chain combines TRBV7-2 with TRBJ1-1; TRBD1 agrees at 11 bases. Germline V gives CDR1 SGHTA, CDR2 FQGNSA. J was trimmed by 8 bases and V by 5 bases; bases with no gene match: 13. The length of the CDR3 is 16 residues. The CDR3 here is CASSAAWGQGDIEAFF. The CDR3, as DNA: TGTGCCAGCAGCGCAGCCTGGGGACAGGGGGACATCGAAGCTTTCTTT.

Only a few counts were recorded for this clonotype. The chain combines TRBV7-9 with TRBJ1-1, with 7 bases matching TRBD1. After removal of 5 bases from V and 4 bases from J, the junction contained 10 bases not matched to a gene. The CDR3 extends over 15 amino acids. Germline lookup yields CDR1 SEHNR and CDR2 FQNEAQ (reference sequence). This CDR3 is CASSVSDRVGTEAFF. The DNA for the CDR3 is TGTGCCAGCAGCGTGTCCGACAGGGTAGGCACTGAAGCTTTCTTT.

This clonotype was detected only a few times. In DNA form, the CDR3 reads TGTGCCAGCAGCTTCCGCCTGACAGGGACCCCTTATGGCTACACCTTC. Translated: CASSFRLTGTPYGYTF. This chain joins TRBV7-2 and TRBJ1-2; 7 bases map to TRBD1. Per germline, CDR1 SGHTA and CDR2 FQGNSA. The CDR3 is 16 amino acids. V trimming: 3 bases; J trimming: 5 bases; junction bases outside the gene matches: 12. The variable domain in full, completed from reference TRBV7-2 and TRBJ1-2, reads GAGVSQSPSNKVTEKGKDVELRCDPISGHTALYWYRQSLGQGLEFLIYFQGNSAPDKSGLPSDRFSAERTGGSVSTLTIQRTQQEDSAVYLCASSFRLTGTPYGYTFGSGTRLTVV.

The rearrangement uses TRBV12-3 or TRBV12-4 and TRBJ1-4; TRBD1 matches 8 bases. This CDR3 is 15 amino acids long. J lost 7 bases, V lost 4 bases, and 8 bases had no gene match. In DNA, the CDR3 is TGTGCCAGCAGTTCCCAGGGGGCTCCTAGTGAAAAACTGTTTTTT. Its translation: CASSSQGAPSEKLFF.

V usage is TRBV6-5 and J usage is TRBJ1-2, with D perhaps TRBD1 (5 bases). CDR1 is MNHEY, CDR2 SVGAGI, per germline. V was cut by 2 bases and J by 3 bases, with 10 bases left in between. This CDR3 comprises 14 residues. The DNA of the CDR3 is TGTGCCAGCAGTTACGGGGGAGATTACTATGGCTACACCTTC. It yields the protein CASSYGGDYYGYTF.

This clonotype was seen only a few times. The gene calls are TRBV4-1 and TRBJ1-2; 7 bases agree with TRBD1. CDR1 is MGHRA and CDR2 is YSYEKL in the germline V gene. The CDR3 spans 14 residues. J was trimmed by 4 bases and V by 3 bases; bases with no gene match: 5. In nucleotides, the CDR3 is TGCGCCAGCAGCCAGCACAGGGGTGGCTATGGCTACACCTTC. As protein: CASSQHRGGYGYTF.

This clonotype was observed a handful of times. V gene TRBV10-3 combines with J gene TRBJ2-2; 10 nucleotides agree with TRBD1. Losses at the gene ends were 11 bases for V and 7 bases for J; bases not matched to a gene: 7. Per germline, CDR1 ENHRY and CDR2 SYGVKD. There are 13 residues in the CDR3. CDR3 bases: TGTGCCGGGGGGACAGGGGCAGGCGGGGAGCTGTTTTTT. It yields the protein CAGGTGAGGELFF.

The chain carries TRBV4-1 and TRBJ2-5; D remains unclear. The J call is doubtful: the DNA matches TRBJ2-7 better. The length of the CDR3 is 16 residues. Germline lookup yields CDR1 MGHRA and CDR2 YSYEKL. This CDR3 reads CASSQDFAVNSYEQYF. The CDR3, as DNA: TGCGCCAGCAGCCAAGATTTTGCAGTGAATTCCTACGAGCAGTACTTC.

On this clonotype itself: One junction end does not reproduce the germline sequence, and a read error may be involved. The V gene is TRBV20-1, the J gene TRBJ2-1; TRBD2 might be the D (6 bases). Looked up from germline, CDR1 is DFQATT and CDR2 is SNEGSKA (reference sequence). This CDR3 comprises 15 residues. The CDR3 DNA follows: TGCAGTGCCCTCCGGGAGAAAGAGACGTCCAATGAGCAGCTCTTC. Its translation: CSALREKETSNEQLF.

This clonotype was seen only a few times. The CDR3 loop reads CSARFPSGGDTQYF. The CDR3, as DNA: TGCAGTGCTAGATTTCCTAGCGGGGGAGATACGCAGTATTTT. This chain links TRBV20-1 with TRBJ2-3; 10 nucleotides align to TRBD2. This CDR3 is 14 amino acids long. Germline assignment: CDR1 DFQATT and CDR2 SNEGSKA (reference sequence). The V and J ends lost 2 bases and 5 bases, in that order; junction bases with no gene match: 4.

This clonotype was counted a few times. The V call is TRBV5-1, the J call TRBJ2-1; the match to TRBD2 covers 10 bases. The V gene's germline CDR1 is SGHRS and CDR2 YFSETQ. V shed 2 bases and J 6 bases; nucleotides not matched to a gene: 5. This CDR3 region has 15 residues. In DNA form, the CDR3 reads TGCGCCAGCAGCTTAGCGGGGGGGCCGGGCAATGAGCAGTTCTTC. It yields the protein CASSLAGGPGNEQFF.

This clonotype came up once. Here the CDR3 DNA reads TGTGCCAGCAGTCAACCCGAGACGGGTAGCTCCTACGAGCAGTACTTC. Its translation: CASSQPETGSSYEQYF. The V gene is TRBV28, the J gene TRBJ2-7; D call uncertain. V was trimmed by 5 bases and J by 0 bases, leaving 17 bases between them. The CDR3 length is 16 residues. Germline CDR1 and CDR2: MDHEN and SYDVKM.

The chain couples TRBV13 to TRBJ1-6; 8 bases line up with TRBD1. The germline CDR1 and CDR2 sequences are PRHDT and FYEKMQ (reference sequence). The length of the CDR3 is 15 residues. Trimming cost V 2 bases and J 5 bases; bases outside gene matches: 2. CDR3: CASSLQGADNSPLHF. The DNA of the CDR3 is TGTGCCAGCAGCTTACAGGGGGCGGATAATTCACCCCTCCACTTT.

A note on this clonotype: The junction shows a germline mismatch at one end, possibly a read error. The chain couples TRBV29-1 to TRBJ1-1, with TRBD1 as a possible D gene (5 bases). The germline V gene encodes CDR1 SQVTM and CDR2 ANQGSEA. The CDR3 is made up of 13 amino acids. DNA of the CDR3: TGCAGCGTTGGGGGTTCGTCGGACACTGAAGCCTTCTTT. Translated: CSVGGSSDTEAFF.

This rearrangement joins TRBV27 to TRBJ2-5; a weak D match, TRBD1 (5 bases). Germline CDR1 MNHEY, CDR2 SMNVEV (reference sequence). Trimming stripped 5 bases from V and 1 base from J, with 11 bases between. CDR3 length: 14 residues. CDR3 nucleotides: TGTGCCAGCAGTATGTGGGGCCGCCAAGAGACCCAGTACTTC. Residues: CASSMWGRQETQYF.

The chain has TRBV20-1 and TRBJ1-2; TRBD1 might be the D (6 bases). V was trimmed by 5 bases and J by 5 bases, leaving 21 bases between them. CDR1 DFQATT and CDR2 SNEGSKA come from the germline V gene (reference sequence). The CDR3 consists of 15 residues. The CDR3 region has the DNA TGCAGTGCTTCCCCGGGGAGGGGGGGCAGGTATGGCTACACCTTC. Translating gives CSASPGRGGRYGYTF.